This T cell receptor (beta chain) is drawn from a study of Ad26.COV2.S vaccination and SARS-CoV-2 variants. Study-level background: Donor was one of the participants in the Ad26.COV2.S arm of the COV1001 trial. The authors gave Ad26.COV2.S intramuscularly, either once or twice 56 days apart.

The sample's treatment: approximately 18 received Ad26.COV2.S at low or high dose, single or two shots; about five received placebo; per-sample allocation not given. Samples were taken on day 63 after the first vaccine or placebo injection. Ad26 vector vaccine expressed Wuhan-strain SARS-CoV-2 spike. Study-wide results and limits: People who got the vaccine had more spike-specific TCR breadth than people who got placebo.

As regards this clone: What it binds is not known.

Clones were read by immunoSEQ multiplex PCR, and TCRdb kept only the in-frame ones, dropping some. The repertoire holds approximately 400,000 clones, with approximately 85% as singletons. Germline CDR1 reads LGHDT; CDR2 reads YNNKEL (reference sequence). The CDR3 sequence is 16 residues long. V lost 0 bases and J lost 0, with 9 bases in between. The source was peripheral blood, collected in a trial of Ad26.COV2.S vaccine versus placebo. The rearrangement joins TRBV3-1 (or the pseudogene TRBV3-2) to TRBJ2-1; D unresolved. This receptor was identified in a person between 18 and 65 years old who received the Ad26.COV2.S COVID-19 vaccine or a placebo. The CDR3 DNA reads TGTGCCAGCAGCCAAGATTCCCCCAGCTCCTACAATGAGCAGTTCTTC. Amino acid sequence: CASSQDSPSSYNEQFF.